The rows below give T cell receptor beta chains drawn from one sample of a study of cytomegalovirus exposure and HLA in healthy donors. Produced via immunoSEQ multiplex PCR; TCRdb's table is partial and in-frame only. The table has 150,000 to 180,000 clones, more than 70% seen once. The sample comprised PBMCs. These receptors came from a woman in her thirties or forties in good health and CMV-seropositive. Both conserved end residues are part of each CDR3. D genes are given only for firm matches. The listing skips clone size in some rows; elsewhere it reads once, few, many or a size class.

V gene	D gene	J gene	clone size	CDR3 DNA	CDR3 protein
TRBV10-3	TRBD1	TRBJ1-3	.	TGTGCCATCAATCCGGGACAGGGTCCTGGAAACACCATATATTTT	CAINPGQGPGNTIYF
TRBV6-6	TRBD1	TRBJ2-7	.	TGTGCCAGCAGACAACAGGGGATGGGCGACGAGCAGTACTTC	CASRQQGMGDEQYF
TRBV7-9	TRBD1	TRBJ1-2	.	TGTGCCAGCAGCTTAGCGCTGATCAGGCAGGGGGACTATGGCTACACCTTC	CASSLALIRQGDYGYTF
TRBV7-3	.	TRBJ2-3	few	TGTGCCAGCAGCTTAGGCGGGGCAGATACGCAGTATTTT	CASSLGGADTQYF
TRBV19	.	TRBJ1-1	.	TGTGCCAGTAGTACGAATAGGCACAGCCGTTATCTGAACACTGAAGCTTTCTTT	CASSTNRHSRYLNTEAFF
TRBV7-9	TRBD2	TRBJ2-5	.	TGTGCCAGCAGCCCGGGGACTAGCGGGAGACAAGAGACCCAGTACTTC	CASSPGTSGRQETQYF
TRBV14	.	TRBJ1-2	.	TGTGCCAGCAGCCAAGATATGAGGGGGATCAATGGCTACACCTTC	CASSQDMRGINGYTF
TRBV15	TRBD2	TRBJ2-7	.	TGTGCCACCAGCAGAGATGGGGGGCTAGCGGGACGGTCCGTTTTCTACGAGCAGTACTTC	CATSRDGGLAGRSVFYEQYF
TRBV6-6	TRBD1	TRBJ2-7	few	TGTGCCAGCAGTTTTGACAGGGGCGAGCAGTACTTC	CASSFDRGEQYF
TRBV19	TRBD2	TRBJ2-1	.	TGTGCCAGTAGTATTCGCCGACTAGCGGGTGCCAGTGAGCAGTTCTTC	CASSIRRLAGASEQFF
TRBV6-1	TRBD1	TRBJ1-5	.	TGTGCCAGCAGTGAACCGGGACAGGTCAATCAGCCCCAGCATTTT	CASSEPGQVNQPQHF
TRBV13	TRBD1	TRBJ2-7	.	TGTGCCAGCAGCTTATTGGGACAGGGGGCCTGGGAGCAGTACTTC	CASSLLGQGAWEQYF
TRBV19	TRBD1	TRBJ1-6	.	TGTGCCAGTAGTACCCGGGACAGTAATTCACCCCTCCACTTT	CASSTRDSNSPLHF
TRBV6-5	.	TRBJ1-2	.	TGTGCCAGCAGTTACCAGGGATTCGGCTACACCTTC	CASSYQGFGYTF
TRBV6-5	.	TRBJ1-1	.	TGTGCCAGCAGTTACAGTAGGAACACTGAAGCTTTCTTT	CASSYSRNTEAFF
TRBV29-1	.	TRBJ1-2	.	TGCAGCGCTGGATCACAGGGCCCCTATGGCTACACCTTC	CSAGSQGPYGYTF
TRBV5-1	TRBD1	TRBJ1-1	.	TGCGCCAGCAGCTCTGACCCGGGACAGGGGGCGAGTAGGGCTTTCTTT	CASSSDPGQGASRAFF
TRBV27	TRBD1	TRBJ1-5	.	TGTGCCAGCAGTCCCCGGACAGGGGGTAGAGATCAGCCCCAGCATTTT	CASSPRTGGRDQPQHF
TRBV19	.	TRBJ2-3	.	TGTGCCAGTAACCCGAGGGGGTTTGGGACAGATACGCAGTATTTT	CASNPRGFGTDTQYF
TRBV28	.	TRBJ2-1	.	TGTGCCAGCGCCGTGGGAGGAAGGTACAATGAGCAGTTCTTC	CASAVGGRYNEQFF
TRBV5-4	TRBD2	TRBJ2-1	.	TGTGCCAGCAGCCAGGGACTAGCGGATTTCAAAGGGAATGAGCAGTTCTTC	CASSQGLADFKGNEQFF
TRBV5-6	.	TRBJ2-7	.	TGTGCCAGCAGCGCCACTCAGGGACTCGCCTCCTACGAGCAGTACTTC	CASSATQGLASYEQYF
TRBV4-1	TRBD2	TRBJ2-7	.	TGCGCCAGCAGCCAAGCAGGGACTAGCCCCTCCTACGAGCAGTACTTC	CASSQAGTSPSYEQYF
TRBV19	.	TRBJ1-1	.	TGTGCCAGTAGTCCGGACTTCAGATCTGAAGCTTTCTTT	CASSPDFRSEAFF
TRBV6-5	.	TRBJ2-7	once	TGTGCCAGCAGTTACGAACCCGGGAGCTCCTACGAGCAGTACTTC	CASSYEPGSSYEQYF
TRBV19	.	TRBJ1-1	.	TGTGCCAGTAGTCCCTGGGTCGGAGACACTGAAGCTTTCTTT	CASSPWVGDTEAFF
TRBV6-6	.	TRBJ1-3	.	TGTGCCAGCAGTTACGGGGACTCTCTCTCTGGAAACACCATATATTTT	CASSYGDSLSGNTIYF
TRBV27	TRBD1	TRBJ2-6	.	TGTGCCAGCAGTCCCCGGACAGGGGGCCTTCTTTACTCTGGGGCCAACGTCCTGACTTTC	CASSPRTGGLLYSGANVLTF
TRBV15	.	TRBJ1-4	.	TGTGCCACCAGCAGAGATAAACCAGGGGCCCTTGGCCGGGGAACTAATGAAAAACTGTTTTTT	CATSRDKPGALGRGTNEKLFF
TRBV27	.	TRBJ2-7	.	TGTGCCAGCAGTTTAAGACAGAAGAGTTCCTACGAGCAGTACTTC	CASSLRQKSSYEQYF
TRBV11-2	.	TRBJ1-1	.	TGTGCCAGCAGCCCCCAGGCCATTGGGACTGAAGCTTTCTTT	CASSPQAIGTEAFF
TRBV11-2	TRBD1	TRBJ2-5	.	TGTGCCAGCACCCTACCAGGGGGATGGCAAGAGACCCAGTACTTC	CASTLPGGWQETQYF
TRBV5-1	.	TRBJ2-3	.	TGCGCCAGCAGCTTCGACTCGACCACTAGCACAGATACGCAGTATTTT	CASSFDSTTSTDTQYF
TRBV18	.	TRBJ1-3	.	TGTGCCAGCTCACCAGGACTCTCTGGAAACACCATATATTTT	CASSPGLSGNTIYF
TRBV5-1	.	TRBJ2-7	.	TGCGCCAGCGACGTCCGTAACAGCTCCTACGAGCAGTACTTC	CASDVRNSSYEQYF
TRBV6-1	TRBD1	TRBJ1-1	.	TGTGCCAGCAATACAGGGGTGAGCACTGAAGCTTTCTTT	CASNTGVSTEAFF
TRBV28	TRBD2	TRBJ2-1	.	TGTGCCAGCAGTGTAGGAGGATCTAGCGGCTACAATGAGCAGTTCTTC	CASSVGGSSGYNEQFF
TRBV2	.	TRBJ1-5	.	TGTGCCAGCAGTGAGCGAGGGAATCAGCCCCAGCATTTT	CASSERGNQPQHF
TRBV18	.	TRBJ2-5	.	TGTGCCAGCTCCCGACTAGGAGAGACCCAGTACTTC	CASSRLGETQYF
TRBV2	TRBD1	TRBJ2-7	.	TGTGCCAGCAGAGTCTCAGGGACAGCTCAGAGCGAGCAGTACTTC	CASRVSGTAQSEQYF
TRBV19	TRBD2	TRBJ2-1	.	TGTGCCAGTAGTAAAACACTAGCGGGCCTCGGCAATGAGCAGTTCTTC	CASSKTLAGLGNEQFF
TRBV19	TRBD2	TRBJ2-7	.	TGTGCCAGTAGTATATCGCCGGGAGGGCTTTACGAGCAGTACTTC	CASSISPGGLYEQYF
TRBV7-6	TRBD1	TRBJ2-6	.	TGTGCCAGCAGCTTAGCTACAGGGGATCTGGGCAACGTCCTGACTTTC	CASSLATGDLGNVLTF
TRBV30	TRBD1	TRBJ1-5	.	TGTGCCCTCCGGGACAGGGGCCCTTATAGCAATCAGCCCCAGCATTTT	CALRDRGPYSNQPQHF
TRBV5-1	TRBD2	TRBJ2-5	.	TGCGCCAGCAGCAGCAAGGGACTAGACCAAGAGACCCAGTACTTC	CASSSKGLDQETQYF
TRBV10-3	.	TRBJ1-5	few	TGTGCCATCAGCATCGGGGTTGAACAGCCCCAGCATTTT	CAISIGVEQPQHF
TRBV2	TRBD1	TRBJ1-1	.	TGTGCCAGCAGTTCTACAGGGGGACTCACTGAAGCTTTCTTT	CASSSTGGLTEAFF
TRBV19	.	TRBJ1-2	.	TGTGCCAGTAGTATTTCTGGGGAGTCAGGCGATGGCTACACCTTC	CASSISGESGDGYTF
TRBV27	.	TRBJ1-2	.	TGTGCCAGCAGTCCCATGGGCAGCCTGGATGGCTACACCTTC	CASSPMGSLDGYTF
TRBV27	.	TRBJ2-7	.	TGTGCCAGCAGTTCTGGGCTCCTCTACGAGCAGTACTTC	CASSSGLLYEQYF
TRBV9	.	TRBJ2-1	.	TGTGCCAGCAGCGTAGAAAGGACTTTCAATGAGCAGTTCTTC	CASSVERTFNEQFF
TRBV5-1	TRBD1	TRBJ1-1	.	TGCGCCAGCAGCGCGACCGGGACAGGGGGTTTCTTT	CASSATGTGGFF
TRBV11-3	.	TRBJ1-1	.	TGTGCCAGCAGATCCCGGGCAGGAGGCACTGAAGCTTTCTTT	CASRSRAGGTEAFF
TRBV28	TRBD1	TRBJ1-4	.	TGTGCCAGCAGATACAGGGGGCTAGCTAATGAAAAACTGTTTTTT	CASRYRGLANEKLFF
TRBV19	TRBD2	TRBJ2-1	.	TGTGCCAGTAGTACTAGCGGAAGCTCCTACAATGAGCAGTTCTTC	CASSTSGSSYNEQFF